The 29 T cell receptor beta chains below come from one sample, sequenced in a study of blood T cells in healthy people across ages. A second about 6 to 11 cycle PCR used barcoded and J-beta primers. From the 5' RACE reads, TCRdb called clonotypes with MiXCR, one entry per CDR3 protein. Seen here are about 1.7 million distinct CDR3 sequences, roughly 27% observed once, and the top ten hold roughly 8.2%. The specimen was blood. These receptors came from a woman aged 25 to 39 in good health.

This clonotype was counted a few times. One junction end does not reproduce the germline sequence, and a read error may be involved. The V gene is TRBV24-1, the J gene TRBJ1-1; the match to TRBD1 covers 7 bases. Germline assignment: CDR1 KGHDR and CDR2 SFDVKD. This CDR3 is 13 amino acids long. The CDR3 DNA follows: TGTACCACCAGGACAGGTTCGAACACTGAAGCTTTCTTT. Amino acid sequence: CTTRTGSNTEAFF.

The rearrangement joins TRBV20-1 to TRBJ2-1; TRBD1 agrees at 10 bases. There are 17 residues in the CDR3. CDR1 and CDR2 (germline): DFQATT, SNEGSKA (reference sequence). The CDR3 sequence is CGGVRQGATSSYNEQFF. CDR3 nucleotide sequence: TGCGGGGGAGTGAGACAGGGGGCAACTAGTTCCTACAATGAGCAGTTCTTC.

This clonotype showed up just a few times. This sequence joins TRBV20-1 and TRBJ2-7; a weak D match, TRBD1 (6 bases). Germline assignment: CDR1 DFQATT and CDR2 SNEGSKA (reference sequence). The CDR3 totals 14 residues. Trimming stripped 6 bases from V and 2 bases from J, with 17 bases between. The CDR3 loop is CSARGGNPTYEQYF. The CDR3, as DNA: TGCAGTGCGCGAGGGGGAAATCCCACCTACGAGCAGTACTTC.

This clonotype was detected many times. The rearrangement joins TRBV10-3 to TRBJ2-5; 9 nucleotides match TRBD1. The CDR3 has 16 amino acids. Germline CDR1 is ENHRY and CDR2 is SYGVKD. V lost 7 bases, J lost 5 bases, and 14 bases stayed unmatched. The CDR3 DNA reads as TGTGCCATCAAGGCAGGCCGGGACAGGGAATACGAGACCCAGTACTTC. It translates to CAIKAGRDREYETQYF.

To note about this clonotype: Relative to the germline gene, one junction end is altered; a read error may explain this. J is TRBJ1-2 and V is TRBV25-1, with TRBD1 as a possible D gene (6 bases). This CDR3 spans 15 amino acids. Germline CDR1 is MGHDK and CDR2 is SYGVNS. DNA for the CDR3: TGTGCCGGCAGTGACTTCGGGGCACAGGGCTATGGCTACACCTTC. This codes for CAGSDFGAQGYGYTF.

This clonotype was counted between two and nine times. Here the CDR3 DNA reads TGTGCCAGCAGCCCCCTCCGTCTATTGGAAGATACGCAGTATTTT. The encoded protein is CASSPLRLLEDTQYF. The V gene is TRBV14, the J gene TRBJ2-3, with D unclear. This CDR3 has 15 residues. V was cut by 4 bases and J by 5 bases, with 16 bases left in between. Germline CDR1 reads SGHDN; CDR2 reads FVKESK.

Ten or more counts support this clonotype. This chain joins TRBV5-1 and TRBJ2-4, with 12 bases fitting TRBD2. Trimming removed 1 base from V and 8 bases from J; junction bases left unmatched: 7. Per the germline V gene, CDR1 is SGHRS and CDR2 is YFSETQ. The CDR3 loop spans 16 amino acids. The CDR3 nucleotides read TGCGCCAGCAGCTTGTCTAGCGGGGGGGCCAAGGACATTCAGTACTTC. Encoded protein: CASSLSSGGAKDIQYF.

This clonotype was seen a few times. The chain has TRBV7-9 and TRBJ2-7; possibly TRBD1 for D (5 bases). The end of the DNA fits TRBJ2-1 better, so the J call may be wrong. CDR3 length: 12 amino acids. Germline CDR1 and CDR2: SEHNR and FQNEAQ (reference sequence). CDR3 protein: CASSQTAYEQFF. CDR3 in DNA: TGTGCCAGCAGTCAGACAGCATACGAGCAGTTCTTC.

This clonotype was seen only a few times. The V call is TRBV7-2, the J call TRBJ2-3, with D unresolved. The CDR3 sequence is 13 residues long. Germline CDR1 reads SGHTA; CDR2 reads FQGNSA. V lost 0 bases, J lost 4 bases, and 5 bases lay in between. Here the CDR3 DNA reads TGTGCCAGCAGCTTAGCGGCTCCAGATACGCAGTATTTT. It is translated as CASSLAAPDTQYF.

CDR3 sequence: CASSPDRRSGANVLTF. In DNA, the CDR3 is TGCGCCAGCAGCCCCGACCGACGCTCTGGGGCCAACGTCCTGACTTTC. V and J are TRBV5-1 and TRBJ2-6; D ambiguous. Germline V CDR1 and CDR2: SGHRS, YFSETQ. The CDR3 runs 16 residues. V dropped 4 bases and J dropped 0 bases, with 11 bases sitting between them.

This clonotype was recorded a few times. This sequence joins TRBV25-1 and TRBJ1-2, with D tentatively TRBD1 (5 bases). Per germline, CDR1 MGHDK and CDR2 SYGVNS. The ends were cut back, 5 bases at V and 4 bases at J, with 14 bases in the middle. The CDR3 sequence is 14 residues long. The DNA for the CDR3 is TGTGCCAGCAGTCCCTTGAGGGGCCGCTATGGCTACACCTTC. This encodes CASSPLRGRYGYTF.

The chain uses TRBV6-5 and TRBJ1-1; a possible D gene is TRBD1 (6 bases). The CDR3 extends over 15 amino acids. CDR1 MNHEY and CDR2 SVGAGI come from the germline V gene. V lost 5 bases and J 0 bases, leaving 13 bases between the germline ends. CDR3 protein: CASSRRQAMNTEAFF. The CDR3 bases are TGTGCCAGCAGTCGGAGACAGGCTATGAACACTGAAGCTTTCTTT.

The chain uses TRBV28 and TRBJ2-7, with unresolved D. The CDR3 covers 17 residues. Trimming left V 5 bases short and J 2 bases short, with 22 bases between. Germline lookup yields CDR1 MDHEN and CDR2 SYDVKM. CDR3 amino acids: CASSPIRLRTSPYEQYF. The DNA of the CDR3 is TGTGCCAGCAGTCCGATCAGGCTCCGGACGTCCCCCTACGAGCAGTACTTC.

The chain combines TRBV14 with TRBJ2-1; TRBD2 agrees at 11 bases. Germline V lookup: CDR1 SGHDN, CDR2 FVKESK. The CDR3 runs to 16 residues. With V trimmed by 3 bases and J by 3 bases, 4 bases remained unmatched. CDR3 sequence (DNA): TGTGCCAGCAGCCAGCCTAGCGGGGGGCGCTACAATGAGCAGTTCTTC. Its protein is CASSQPSGGRYNEQFF.

The rearrangement uses TRBV11-3 and TRBJ2-1, with 12 bases lining up with TRBD2. The V gene end was trimmed by 5 bases and the J gene end by 10 bases; junction bases not matched to a gene: 9. Germline-derived CDR1 and CDR2 are SGHNT and YENEEA. The CDR3 is made up of 15 amino acids. The CDR3 DNA is TGTGCCAGCAGCCTTGCCGGGGGACTAGCGGGCGAGCAGTTCTTC. Translated, it gives CASSLAGGLAGEQFF.

This clonotype was detected a few times. The gene calls are TRBV24-1 and TRBJ2-1; D is undetermined. Trimming pared 9 bases from V and 0 bases from J, leaving 14 bases between. From germline, CDR1 is KGHDR and CDR2 SFDVKD. The CDR3 runs to 15 residues. CDR3 nucleotides: TGTGCCACCCGGGTAAGCGCCCGCTCCTACAATGAGCAGTTCTTC. Translating it yields CATRVSARSYNEQFF.

This clonotype was picked up a small number of times. CDR3 residues: CASSQDSGGGSNEQFF. Here the CDR3 DNA reads TGCGCCAGCAGCCAAGATAGCGGGGGTGGCAGCAATGAGCAGTTCTTC. This chain joins TRBV4-3 and TRBJ2-1, with 9 bases matching TRBD2. Germline CDR1 LGHNA, CDR2 YSLEER. Unmatched junction bases numbered 6, after V lost 0 bases and J lost 6 bases. This CDR3 spans 16 amino acids.

This clonotype was counted between two and nine times. V gene TRBV18 combines with J gene TRBJ2-7; 9 bases match TRBD1. The CDR3 is 15 amino acids. Trimming at V came to 6 bases and at J to 3 bases, leaving 9 bases not matched to a gene. Germline V gives CDR1 KGHSH, CDR2 LQKENI. CDR3: CASSKAGTGRYEQYF. CDR3 coding DNA: TGTGCCAGCTCTAAGGCCGGGACAGGGCGCTACGAGCAGTACTTC. Full variable domain (remainder filled in from reference TRBV18 and TRBJ2-7): NAGVMQNPRHLVRRRGQEARLRCSPMKGHSHVYWYRQLPEEGLKFMVYLQKENIIDESGMPKERFSAEFPKEGPSILRIQQVVRGDSAAYFCASSKAGTGRYEQYFGPGTRLTVT.

This clonotype occurred many times. The rearrangement uses TRBV5-1 and TRBJ1-2; TRBD1 matches 9 bases. This CDR3 comprises 15 residues. V trimming: 4 bases; J trimming: 4 bases; junction bases outside the gene matches: 8. The germline V gene has CDR1 SGHRS and CDR2 YFSETQ. The CDR3 is CASSPSGQGLYGYTF. CDR3 bases: TGCGCCAGCAGCCCCTCGGGACAGGGACTCTATGGCTACACCTTC.

Concerning this clonotype itself: Germline is not matched at one junction end, which may reflect a read error. The chain recombines TRBV6-6 with TRBJ1-2; D remains ambiguous. Germline CDR1 and CDR2: MNHNY and SVGAGI (reference sequence). This CDR3 has 13 residues. CDR3 sequence (DNA): TGTGTCAGCAGTTACCCGGGCCCGGGGGGCTACACCTTC. This gives the protein CVSSYPGPGGYTF.

This clonotype was recorded a few times. V usage is TRBV14 and J usage is TRBJ2-5; D ambiguous. V was clipped by 4 bases and J by 5 bases, with 11 bases between them. CDR1 is SGHDN, CDR2 FVKESK, per germline. There are 13 residues in the CDR3. The DNA of the CDR3 is TGTGCCAGCAGCCCTGCCTACACTGAGACCCAGTACTTC. As protein: CASSPAYTETQYF.

The J gene is TRBJ1-6, the V gene TRBV20-1, with D perhaps matching TRBD1 (5 bases). CDR3 length equals 14 residues. Trimming removed 6 bases from V and 5 bases from J, with 14 bases in between. Germline CDR1 and CDR2: DFQATT and SNEGSKA (reference sequence). The CDR3 protein is CSASRAWDNSPLHF. The CDR3 DNA reads as TGCAGTGCAAGCAGGGCGTGGGATAATTCACCCCTCCACTTT.

The rearrangement joins TRBV6-5 to TRBJ1-1; tentative D call: TRBD1 (5 bases). V lost 2 bases, J lost 3 bases, and 10 bases lay in between. Germline-derived CDR1 and CDR2 are MNHEY and SVGAGI. The CDR3 spans 14 residues. The CDR3 DNA reads as TGTGCCAGCAGTTACCGGGGACCGTACACTGAAGCTTTCTTT. This codes for CASSYRGPYTEAFF.

V and J are TRBV3-1 and TRBJ1-5; D is unresolved. The CDR3 has 13 residues. The V gene lost 2 bases and the J gene lost 2 bases, with 4 bases spanning the gap. From germline, CDR1 is LGHDT and CDR2 YNNKEL (reference sequence). The CDR3, as DNA: TGTGCCAGCAGCCAACAGCGCAATCAGCCCCAGCATTTT. Translated, it gives CASSQQRNQPQHF.

This clonotype has a handful of counts. This chain uses TRBV5-5 with TRBJ2-1, with D perhaps assigned TRBD1 or TRBD2 (5 bases each). Germline V gene lookup returns CDR1 SGHKS and CDR2 YYEKEE (reference sequence). This CDR3 contains 16 residues. V lost 4 bases and J lost 5, with 19 bases in between. As DNA, the CDR3 is TGTGCCAGCAGCCGCATCGGGACGCATCTAAACAATGAGCAGTTCTTC. Translation gives CASSRIGTHLNNEQFF.

The chain couples TRBV3-1 to TRBJ2-7, with 10 positions matching TRBD2. This CDR3 contains 15 residues. The V gene end was trimmed by 1 base and the J gene end by 5 bases; junction bases not matched to a gene: 5. The germline V gene has CDR1 LGHDT and CDR2 YNNKEL (reference sequence). The CDR3 reads CASSQGTSGGDEQYF. CDR3 nucleotides: TGTGCCAGCAGCCAAGGGACTAGCGGCGGGGACGAGCAGTACTTC.

This clonotype was recorded at least ten times. V gene TRBV7-2 combines with J gene TRBJ2-5; maybe TRBD1 (6 bases). From germline, CDR1 is SGHTA and CDR2 FQGNSA. This CDR3 region has 14 residues. V dropped 2 bases and J dropped 3 bases, with 10 bases sitting between them. The CDR3: CASSLQPGEETQYF. The CDR3 nucleotides read TGTGCCAGCAGCTTACAACCAGGGGAAGAGACCCAGTACTTC.

This clonotype was seen at least ten times. The J gene is TRBJ2-7, the V gene TRBV4-3; D possibly matches TRBD1 or TRBD2 (6 bases each). This CDR3 contains 17 residues. CDR1 and CDR2 from the germline V gene are LGHNA and YSLEER. Deletions cut 4 bases from V and 6 bases from J, with 25 bases between. In DNA form, the CDR3 reads TGCGCCAGCAGCCCTGAGTGGGGGCAGGCTAGCGCTCGCGAGCAGTACTTC. Its translation is CASSPEWGQASAREQYF.

The chain couples TRBV30 to TRBJ1-1; TRBD1 agrees at 7 bases. Looked up from germline, CDR1 is GTSNPN and CDR2 is SVGIG (reference sequence). This CDR3 region has 19 residues. V dropped 2 bases and J dropped 1; count of bases not matched to a gene: 19. The CDR3 DNA reads TGTGCCTGGAGTAGGTTTATTACAGGGGAATTCACTCGGAACACTGAAGCTTTCTTT. It codes for CAWSRFITGEFTRNTEAFF. Looking up the rest from reference TRBV30 and TRBJ1-1 gives the full variable domain: SQTIHQWPATLVQPVGSPLSLECTVEGTSNPNLYWYRQAAGRGLQLLFYSVGIGQISSEVPQNLSASRPQDRQFILSSKKLLLSDSGFYLCAWSRFITGEFTRNTEAFFGQGTRLTVV.